Below, one TCR beta chain is given with its context. Its antigen is as yet unknown. V dropped 1 base and J dropped 0; count of bases not matched to a gene: 6. The CDR3 has 17 residues. Germline values: CDR1 LNHDA, CDR2 SQIVND (reference sequence). This entry is derived from a study of long-term antiretroviral therapy in people with HIV. Study-wide results and limits: Transplant donor controls retained higher diversity, though diversity increased after ART.

The assay, immunoSEQ v3.0, was run at survey level. Measured with immunoSEQ multiplex PCR; TCRdb has only the in-frame clones, and not every one. The sample includes roughly 42,000 clones, about 89% of them seen just once. The receptor's source is a woman between 45 and 65 years old with HIV. This specimen was unsorted PBMCs, taken 0.1 years before starting antiretroviral therapy. The chain links TRBV19 to TRBJ1-3, with 7 positions matching TRBD1. The CDR3 sequence: CASSIGRGRRSGNTIYF. CDR3 in DNA: TGTGCCAGTAGTATAGGGAGGGGGCGACGCTCTGGAAACACCATATATTTT.